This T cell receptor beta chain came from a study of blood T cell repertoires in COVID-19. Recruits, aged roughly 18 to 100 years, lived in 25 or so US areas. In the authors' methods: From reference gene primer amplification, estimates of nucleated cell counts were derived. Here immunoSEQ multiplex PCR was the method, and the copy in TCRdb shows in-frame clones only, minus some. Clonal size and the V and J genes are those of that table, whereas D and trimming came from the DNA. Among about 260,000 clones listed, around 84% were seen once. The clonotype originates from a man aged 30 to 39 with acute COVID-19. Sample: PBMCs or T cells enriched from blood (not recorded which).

The CDR3: CAAGLAVTDTQYF. In DNA form, the CDR3 reads TGTGCCGCGGGGCTAGCGGTCACAGATACGCAGTATTTT. The rearrangement uses TRBV6-5 and TRBJ2-3; the match to TRBD2 covers 7 bases. There are 13 residues in the CDR3. The V segment lost 11 bases and the J segment 2 bases; nucleotides outside the gene matches: 7. Germline lookup yields CDR1 MNHEY and CDR2 SVGAGI.